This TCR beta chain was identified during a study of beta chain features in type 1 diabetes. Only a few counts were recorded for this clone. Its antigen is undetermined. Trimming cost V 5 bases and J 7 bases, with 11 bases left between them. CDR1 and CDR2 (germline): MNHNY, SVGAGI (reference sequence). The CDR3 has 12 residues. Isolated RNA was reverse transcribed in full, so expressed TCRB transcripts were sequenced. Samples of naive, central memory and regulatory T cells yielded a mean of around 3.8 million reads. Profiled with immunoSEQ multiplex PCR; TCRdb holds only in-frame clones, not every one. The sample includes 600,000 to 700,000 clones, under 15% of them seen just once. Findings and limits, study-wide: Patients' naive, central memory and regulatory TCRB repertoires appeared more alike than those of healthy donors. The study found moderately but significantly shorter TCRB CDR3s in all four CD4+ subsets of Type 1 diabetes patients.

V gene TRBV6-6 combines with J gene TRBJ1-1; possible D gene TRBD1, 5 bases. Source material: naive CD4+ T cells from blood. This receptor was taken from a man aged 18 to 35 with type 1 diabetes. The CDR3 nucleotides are TGTGCCAGCAGTGGCGACAGCGGTGAAGCTTTCTTT. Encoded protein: CASSGDSGEAFF.